Shown below are 24 T cell receptor beta chains from a single sample sequenced in a study of early stage breast cancer tumors. TCRdb's copy holds only in-frame clones and misses some; the assay was immunoSEQ multiplex PCR. The sample has 25,000 to 35,000 clones; roughly three fifths are singletons. The sequencing sample was made of breast tumor tissue. The receptors stem from a person aged 45-60 years with breast cancer.

The chain recombines TRBV7-2 with TRBJ2-1; 7 bases match TRBD2. After removal of 3 bases from V and 1 base from J, the junction contained 3 bases not matched to a gene. There are 15 residues in the CDR3. Germline V CDR1 and CDR2: SGHTA, FQGNSA. This chain's CDR3 is CASSLISGSYNEQFF. The DNA of the CDR3 is TGTGCCAGCAGCTTGATTAGCGGGTCCTACAATGAGCAGTTCTTC.

This clone has just a few counts. The chain is built from TRBV10-2 and TRBJ1-5; TRBD1 might be the D (6 bases). CDR3 length equals 15 residues. Germline V lookup: CDR1 WSHSY, CDR2 SAAADI. The germline V and J ends were trimmed by 3 bases and 0 bases, with 9 bases remaining between them. This CDR3 reads CASSDQGTSNQPQHF. In DNA, the CDR3 is TGCGCCAGCAGTGATCAGGGGACTAGCAATCAGCCCCAGCATTTT.

This clone is labeled as medium-sized (0.01 to 0.1%). The genes are TRBV14 and TRBJ2-7, with D tentatively TRBD1 (6 bases). Trimming removed 1 base at V and 6 bases at J, with 10 bases between. CDR1 SGHDN and CDR2 FVKESK come from the germline V gene. CDR3 size: 13 residues. CDR3 DNA: TGTGCCAGCAGCCAAGCTACAGGGACCGAGCAGTACTTC. It encodes CASSQATGTEQYF. Full variable domain (remainder filled in from reference TRBV14 and TRBJ2-7): EAGVTQFPSHSVIEKGQTVTLRCDPISGHDNLYWYRRVMGKEIKFLLHFVKESKQDESGMPNNRFLAERTGGTYSTLKVQPAELEDSGVYFCASSQATGTEQYFGPGTRLTVT.

This chain links TRBV19 with TRBJ2-6; the D is unclear. CDR1 is LNHDA, CDR2 SQIVND, per germline (reference sequence). This CDR3 region has 15 residues. Between the trimmed V and J ends, which lost 5 bases and 0 bases, there was a span of 8 bases. CDR3 coding DNA: TGTGCCAGTAGTCCCACAGTCTCTGGGGCCAACGTCCTGACTTTC. Translating it yields CASSPTVSGANVLTF.

The J gene is TRBJ2-5, the V gene TRBV21-1; the D segment call TRBD2 is taken from the table without a DNA check. TRBV21-1 is a known pseudogene. The CDR3 is 16 amino acids. CDR3: CASSTLAAGSIMGQYF. The CDR3 DNA reads as TGTGCCAGCAGCACTCTAGCGGCCGGCTCAATTATGGGCCAGTACTTC.

The chain carries TRBV5-1 and TRBJ1-2; 8 positions match TRBD1. Germline V lookup: CDR1 SGHRS, CDR2 YFSETQ. The trim removed 4 bases at V and 8 bases at J, leaving 7 bases unmatched. CDR3 length: 13 residues. This chain's CDR3 is CASSRTGGEGYTF. The DNA for the CDR3 is TGCGCCAGCAGCCGAACAGGGGGAGAGGGCTACACCTTC. Using reference TRBV5-1 and TRBJ1-2 for the parts outside the CDR3, the full variable domain is KAGVTQTPRYLIKTRGQQVTLSCSPISGHRSVSWYQQTPGQGLQFLFEYFSETQRNKGNFPGRFSGRQFSNSRSEMNVSTLELGDSALYLCASSRTGGEGYTFGSGTRLTVV.

This chain connects TRBV11-2 to TRBJ1-1; TRBD1 matches 7 bases. From germline, CDR1 is SGHAT and CDR2 FQNNGV. The CDR3 has 13 residues. J was trimmed by 5 bases and V by 5 bases; bases with no gene match: 5. The CDR3 DNA is TGTGCCAGCAGCAGCGGGACAGATACTGAAGCTTTCTTT. This gives the protein CASSSGTDTEAFF. Full variable domain (missing parts from reference TRBV11-2 and TRBJ1-1): EAGVAQSPRYKIIEKRQSVAFWCNPISGHATLYWYQQILGQGPKLLIQFQNNGVVDDSQLPKDRFSAERLKGVDSTLKIQPAKLEDSAVYLCASSSGTDTEAFFGQGTRLTVV.

The V call is TRBV29-1, the J call TRBJ1-2, with 7 bases aligning to TRBD1. The V gene's germline CDR1 is SQVTM and CDR2 ANQGSEA. The J segment lost 4 bases and the V segment lost 4 bases, leaving 9 bases of the junction unmatched. The CDR3 totals 14 residues. This CDR3 is CSVGRDSQFYGYTF. Written as DNA, the CDR3 is TGCAGCGTTGGCCGGGACAGCCAATTCTATGGCTACACCTTC. The whole variable domain, filled in from reference TRBV29-1 and TRBJ1-2, reads SAVISQKPSRDICQRGTSLTIQCQVDSQVTMMFWYRQQPGQSLTLIATANQGSEATYESGFVIDKFPISRPNLTFSTLTVSNMSPEDSSIYLCSVGRDSQFYGYTFGSGTRLTVV.

This clone has more than one count but fewer than ten. The V and J genes are TRBV19 and TRBJ2-1, with D unclear. V lost 4 bases to trimming and J lost 5 bases, with 12 bases between them. The CDR3 is 14 amino acids. CDR1 LNHDA and CDR2 SQIVND come from the germline V gene (reference sequence). The chain's CDR3 is CASSSRASNNEQFF. The CDR3, as DNA: TGTGCCAGTAGTAGTAGAGCGAGCAACAATGAGCAGTTCTTC. The full variable domain, rest sourced from reference TRBV19 and TRBJ2-1, is DGGITQSPKYLFRKEGQNVTLSCEQNLNHDAMYWYRQDPGQGLRLIYYSQIVNDFQKGDIAEGYSVSREKKESFPLTVTSAQKNPTAFYLCASSSRASNNEQFFGPGTRLTVL.

The CDR3, as DNA: TGCGCCAGCAGCGCGGACAGGGCCGCGAAAGGTGGCTACACCTTC. This translates into CASSADRAAKGGYTF. The V and J genes are TRBV5-1 and TRBJ1-2; 8 bases are a match to TRBD1. V gave up 4 bases and J gave up 7 bases; unmatched junction bases: 12. The CDR3 sequence is 15 residues long. Germline V gene sequence: CDR1 SGHRS, CDR2 YFSETQ.

The gene calls are TRBV5-6 and TRBJ1-4; tentative D call: TRBD1 (6 bases). The germline gives CDR1 SGHDT, CDR2 YYEEEE. Trimming took 3 bases from V and 5 from J, leaving 17 bases between them. The CDR3 totals 16 residues. CDR3 coding DNA: TGTGCCAGCAGCTCGAGGCGGACAGTTAAAAATGAAAAACTGTTTTTT. Translation gives CASSSRRTVKNEKLFF. The full variable domain, in which reference TRBV5-6 and TRBJ1-4 provide the parts outside the CDR3, is DAGVTQSPTHLIKTRGQQVTLRCSPKSGHDTVSWYQQALGQGPQFIFQYYEEEERQRGNFPDRFSGHQFPNYSSELNVNALLLGDSALYLCASSSRRTVKNEKLFFGSGTQLSVL.

V is TRBV7-9 and J is TRBJ1-1, with D tentatively TRBD1 (5 bases). The CDR3 is 13 amino acids. In germline, CDR1 is SEHNR, CDR2 FQNEAQ (reference sequence). Trimming took 4 bases from V and 1 from J, leaving 7 bases between them. In nucleotides, the CDR3 is TGTGCCAGCAGCTCGACAGAGAACACTGAAGCTTTCTTT. Protein sequence: CASSSTENTEAFF.

This clone appeared once. One end of the junction fails to match germline, which may point to a read error. The chain carries TRBV11-2 and TRBJ2-3; 12 nucleotides agree with TRBD2. The CDR3 contains 17 residues. Germline V lookup: CDR1 SGHAT, CDR2 FQNNGV. Here the CDR3 reads CASSLEPSGRATYTQYF. The CDR3 DNA follows: TGTGCCAGCAGCTTAGAACCTAGCGGGAGGGCCACATATACGCAGTATTTT.

The sample holds a few counts of this clone. The chain links TRBV4-2 to TRBJ1-2; D is undetermined. Germline loops: CDR1 LGHNA, CDR2 YNFKEQ. The length of the CDR3 is 15 residues. V was clipped by 4 bases and J by 4 bases, with 16 bases between them. DNA for the CDR3: TGTGCCAGCAGCCCCCTTTTTAGAGTCATCTATGGCTACACCTTC. It translates to CASSPLFRVIYGYTF.

This clone was picked up a small number of times. This rearrangement joins TRBV4-1 to TRBJ1-2; 7 bases align to TRBD1. This CDR3 contains 15 residues. J lost 4 bases, V lost 3 bases, and 8 bases had no gene match. Germline CDR1 and CDR2: MGHRA and YSYEKL. CDR3 region: CASSQVGQVGYGYTF. CDR3 in DNA: TGCGCCAGCAGCCAGGTTGGACAGGTGGGCTATGGCTACACCTTC.

The rearrangement uses TRBV27 and TRBJ2-6; 9 bases line up with TRBD1. The CDR3 consists of 18 residues. V trimming: 4 bases; J trimming: 1 base; junction bases outside the gene matches: 8. Germline CDR1 MNHEY, CDR2 SMNVEV (reference sequence). The CDR3 sequence: CASSSWTGDGSGANVLTF. CDR3 nucleotide sequence: TGTGCCAGCAGTTCCTGGACAGGGGATGGATCTGGGGCCAACGTCCTGACTTTC.

This clone has just a few counts. The V call is TRBV7-2, the J call TRBJ2-5; 9 nucleotides align to TRBD2. The CDR3 runs to 19 residues. V shed 2 bases, J shed 5 bases, and the junction held 18 bases outside the gene matches. Germline V lookup: CDR1 SGHTA, CDR2 FQGNSA. CDR3 amino acids: CASSLKGSVSGRKRETQYF. DNA of the CDR3: TGTGCCAGCAGCTTAAAGGGGTCGGTTAGCGGGAGAAAACGGGAGACCCAGTACTTC.

The gene calls are TRBV30 and TRBJ2-3, with D unclear. V lost 0 bases to trimming and J lost 4 bases, with 17 bases between them. The CDR3 totals 16 residues. CDR1 is GTSNPN, CDR2 SVGIG, per germline (reference sequence). The CDR3 is CAWSVGLGPEADTQYF. The CDR3 coding sequence is TGTGCCTGGAGTGTAGGGCTAGGCCCCGAGGCAGATACGCAGTATTTT.

There are a few counts of this clone. The rearrangement joins TRBV7-8 to TRBJ2-1, with 16 positions matching TRBD2. The V segment lost 5 bases and the J segment 7 bases; nucleotides outside the gene matches: 11. CDR1 SGHVS and CDR2 FQNEAQ come from the germline V gene. CDR3 length: 18 amino acids. The CDR3: CASSLHTGTSGRGNEQFF. CDR3 DNA sequence: TGTGCCAGCAGCCTCCACACCGGGACTAGCGGGAGGGGGAATGAGCAGTTCTTC.

The chain recombines TRBV7-9 with TRBJ1-2; D is unresolved. Germline values: CDR1 SEHNR, CDR2 FQNEAQ (reference sequence). This CDR3 spans 14 amino acids. Trimming took off 8 bases at V and 8 bases at J, with 21 bases between the two ends. CDR3 in amino acids: CASQPSYTQGGYTF. For the CDR3, the DNA is TGTGCCAGCCAGCCGTCCTACACACAAGGAGGCTACACCTTC.

This clone was counted between two and nine times. The CDR3 region has the DNA TGTGCCATCAGGGGGGGACTAGCGGTTGAAGAGACCCAGTACTTC. Its protein product is CAIRGGLAVEETQYF. This rearrangement joins TRBV10-3 to TRBJ2-5; 11 bases line up with TRBD2. V lost 6 bases to trimming and J lost 3 bases; unmatched junction nucleotides: 6. The CDR3 extends over 15 amino acids. Germline CDR1 ENHRY, CDR2 SYGVKD.

This clone appeared a few times. The rearrangement links TRBV10-2 to TRBJ1-4, with TRBD1 as a possible D gene (6 bases). Germline CDR1 is WSHSY and CDR2 is SAAADI. This CDR3 has 14 amino acids. The V end lost 4 bases, the J end lost 8 bases, and 14 bases lay between the germline ends. The CDR3 DNA reads as TGCGCCAGCAGTGTTCAGGGGCGGGGGGAAAAACTGTTTTTT. It codes for CASSVQGRGEKLFF.

The chain is built from TRBV2 and TRBJ2-3; D call uncertain. Germline CDR1 reads SNHLY; CDR2 reads FYNNEI. CDR3 length: 12 amino acids. V lost 4 bases, J lost 0 bases, and 2 bases lay in between. Here the CDR3 DNA reads TGTGCCAGCAGTGCTAGCACAGATACGCAGTATTTT. Protein sequence: CASSASTDTQYF.

This clone has just a few counts. The chain uses TRBV5-1 and TRBJ1-1; no clear D gene. Per the germline V gene, CDR1 is SGHRS and CDR2 is YFSETQ. Trimming removed 0 bases at V and 0 bases at J, with 9 bases between. The CDR3 is 15 amino acids. CDR3 region: CASSLARAMNTEAFF. CDR3 DNA sequence: TGCGCCAGCAGCTTGGCGCGGGCCATGAACACTGAAGCTTTCTTT.